This TCR beta chain was captured in a study of OX40 agonist ivuxolimab in advanced cancers. Study at large: Patients with prior anti-PD-1, anti-PD-L1 or anti-CTLA-4 therapy were eligible; about 41% had some.

Germline values: CDR1 MDHEN, CDR2 SYDVKM. There are 15 residues in the CDR3. The V segment lost 5 bases and the J segment 8 bases; nucleotides outside the gene matches: 11. Researchers took blood at baseline, on cycle 4 day 1, and on cycle 7 day 1. The protocol was immunoSEQ multiplex PCR, while the TCRdb copy is restricted to in-frame clones and leaves out a portion. The top ten clones hold 0.2% to 0.25% of a sample with about 91,000 clones, 75% to 90% of them seen once. The sample consisted of CD4+ or CD8+ T cells sorted from blood, taken in a trial of the OX40 agonist ivuxolimab. The clonotype comes from an adult with an advanced solid tumor such as melanoma, head and neck, liver or kidney cancer. The V call is TRBV28, the J call TRBJ1-2; TRBD1 aligns across 10 bases. CDR3 in amino acids: CASSAPTGGLGGYTF. The DNA of the CDR3 is TGTGCCAGCAGTGCGCCGACAGGGGGCCTCGGGGGCTACACCTTC.